These 13 T cell receptor beta chains were sequenced from one sample in a study of T cells after yellow fever vaccination. TCRdb redid the calling of the 5' RACE reads with MiXCR, one entry per CDR3 protein. The top ten clones hold 20% to 25% of a sample with a few hundred thousand distinct CDR3 sequences, 3% to 4.5% of them seen once. Sequenced here: PBMCs, sampled 5 days after the yellow fever booster vaccination. Receptors were obtained from a man aged 18 to 29 who received the YFV17D yellow fever vaccine.

In this sample, this clonotype turned up a few times. The chain recombines TRBV4-1 with TRBJ2-1, with 13 positions matching TRBD2. Losses at the gene ends were 0 bases for V and 9 bases for J; bases not matched to a gene: 14. CDR3 length equals 19 residues. CDR1 MGHRA and CDR2 YSYEKL come from the germline V gene. CDR3 amino acids: CASSQEPPTSGGRAPEQFF. In DNA form, the CDR3 reads TGCGCCAGCAGCCAAGAGCCCCCGACTAGCGGGGGGAGGGCCCCTGAGCAGTTCTTC.

This clonotype appeared a few times. For the CDR3, the DNA is TGTGCCAGCAGCCTCGTACGGGGGCGGCGGGGGCAAGAGACCCAGTACTTC. Its protein product is CASSLVRGRRGQETQYF. The chain is built from TRBV7-2 and TRBJ2-5; possibly TRBD2 for D (7 bases). CDR3 length: 17 residues. The germline V gene encodes CDR1 SGHTA and CDR2 FQGNSA. V dropped 5 bases and J dropped 2 bases, with 21 bases sitting between them.

This clonotype was recorded a few times. The V call is TRBV7-6, the J call TRBJ2-3, with D unresolved. The CDR3 length is 15 residues. V was shortened by 4 bases and J by 5 bases, with 16 bases between the two germline ends. The germline gives CDR1 SGHVS, CDR2 FNYEAQ. CDR3 in amino acids: CASSSGPSSQDTQYF. As DNA, the CDR3 is TGTGCCAGCAGCTCAGGACCTAGTTCTCAAGATACGCAGTATTTT.

The gene calls are TRBV19 and TRBJ2-1; D gene unclear. Germline values: CDR1 LNHDA, CDR2 SQIVND (reference sequence). The CDR3 has 14 residues. The V end lost 6 bases, the J end lost 0 bases, and 9 bases lay between the germline ends. CDR3 coding DNA: TGTGCCAGTAGAAAGGGTAGCTCCTACAATGAGCAGTTCTTC. It codes for CASRKGSSYNEQFF.

The table lists this clonotype with a few counts. The chain couples TRBV6-2 or TRBV6-3 to TRBJ2-2, with 9 nucleotides matching TRBD2. This CDR3 region has 16 residues. Per the germline V gene, CDR1 is MNHEY and CDR2 is SVGEGT. Trimming removed 6 bases from V and 2 bases from J; junction bases left unmatched: 7. CDR3 in DNA: TGTGCCAGCAGATTAGCGGGAGCTGGAAACACCGGGGAGCTGTTTTTT. It encodes CASRLAGAGNTGELFF.

This clonotype showed up just a few times. V and J are TRBV5-1 and TRBJ1-1; 8 nucleotides align to TRBD1. The J segment lost 6 bases and the V segment lost 4 bases, leaving 8 bases of the junction unmatched. CDR1 and CDR2 (germline): SGHRS, YFSETQ. The CDR3 contains 14 residues. The CDR3 DNA reads as TGCGCCAGCAGCCTGACAGGGGATCGGGCTGAAGCTTTCTTT. Translating gives CASSLTGDRAEAFF.

This clonotype showed up many times. The V and J genes are TRBV7-3 and TRBJ2-1, with D possibly TRBD2 on 5 matching bases. This CDR3 is built from 14 residues. The V end was cut by 9 bases, the J end by 0 bases, with 12 bases between. The germline V gene encodes CDR1 SGHTA and CDR2 FQGTGA. The CDR3 nucleotides read TGTGCCAGTTCAATAGGGAGCTCCTACAATGAGCAGTTCTTC. Residues: CASSIGSSYNEQFF.

The sample holds a few counts of this clonotype. This chain links TRBV20-1 with TRBJ1-1; tentative D call: TRBD1 (6 bases). Germline assignment: CDR1 DFQATT and CDR2 SNEGSKA (reference sequence). The germline V and J ends were trimmed by 6 bases and 7 bases, with 12 bases remaining between them. The CDR3 loop spans 11 amino acids. Here the CDR3 DNA reads TGCAGTGCCACAGACAGGCTTGAAGCTTTCTTT. Its translation is CSATDRLEAFF.

The rearrangement links TRBV3-1 to TRBJ1-2; D gene uncertain. The CDR3 contains 13 residues. V was pared by 4 bases and J by 7 bases, with 13 bases between. Per germline, CDR1 LGHDT and CDR2 YNNKEL (reference sequence). This chain's CDR3 is CASSPSGAVGYTF. In DNA form, the CDR3 reads TGTGCCAGCAGCCCCAGTGGAGCGGTTGGCTACACCTTC.

Ten or more counts support this clonotype. The chain recombines TRBV6-5 with TRBJ1-1, with TRBD1 identical over 8 bases. Germline loops: CDR1 MNHEY, CDR2 SVGAGI. The trim removed 6 bases at V and 3 bases at J, leaving 9 bases unmatched. This CDR3 region has 15 residues. The CDR3 protein is CASSWRTGGHTEAFF. The CDR3 nucleotides read TGTGCCAGCAGCTGGCGAACAGGGGGGCACACTGAAGCTTTCTTT.

The genes are TRBV6-6 and TRBJ1-2; D unresolved. V was trimmed by 5 bases and J by 0 bases, leaving 19 bases between them. The CDR3 extends over 17 amino acids. The germline CDR1 and CDR2 sequences are MNHNY and SVGAGI (reference sequence). In nucleotides, the CDR3 is TGTGCCAGCAGTCCCCGGGAGACCGCTACAGCTAACTATGGCTACACCTTC. Residues: CASSPRETATANYGYTF.

This clonotype was counted at least ten times. The rearrangement links TRBV7-8 to TRBJ1-1; D is perhaps TRBD1 (6 bases). With 1 base removed from V and 2 bases from J, the gap between germline ends came to 11 bases. The CDR3 length is 15 residues. The germline V gene encodes CDR1 SGHVS and CDR2 FQNEAQ. Here the CDR3 reads CASSLGRGANTEAFF. The CDR3 DNA is TGTGCCAGCAGCTTAGGACGGGGGGCCAACACTGAAGCTTTCTTT.

This clonotype was seen a few times. This chain joins TRBV14 and TRBJ2-3, with D tentatively TRBD2 (6 bases). This CDR3 contains 14 residues. Germline V gives CDR1 SGHDN, CDR2 FVKESK. V lost 3 bases and J 4 bases, leaving 11 bases between the germline ends. The CDR3 spells CASSQNGGADTQYF. In DNA, the CDR3 is TGTGCCAGCAGCCAGAACGGAGGGGCAGATACGCAGTATTTT.